Below, 17 T cell receptor beta chains from the same sample are listed, as sequenced in a study of beta chain features in type 1 diabetes. Study results and limitations: Shorter TCRB CDR3s, moderately but significantly so, marked every one of the four CD4+ subsets in Type 1 diabetes patients.

Every isolated RNA sample was fully reverse transcribed, so sequencing captured expressed TCRB transcripts. Libraries were prepared by immunoSEQ multiplex PCR; TCRdb keeps only in-frame clonotypes and omits some of them. The sample contains a few hundred thousand clones, 15% to 20% of which appear only once. Their antigen targets remain unknown. Specimen: naive CD4+ T cells from blood. All receptors come from a man aged 25 to 40 with type 1 diabetes.

CDR3: CASSLARVSYEQYF. In DNA, the CDR3 is TGCGCCAGCAGCTTGGCGAGGGTCTCCTACGAGCAGTACTTC. The J gene is TRBJ2-7, the V gene TRBV5-1; D is possibly TRBD2 (5 bases). This CDR3 comprises 14 residues. V dropped 0 bases and J dropped 0 bases, with 7 bases sitting between them. The germline V gene encodes CDR1 SGHRS and CDR2 YFSETQ.

V is TRBV4-1 and J is TRBJ2-3, with 9 nucleotides matching TRBD2. Germline values: CDR1 MGHRA, CDR2 YSYEKL. The CDR3 extends over 15 amino acids. V shed 1 base, J shed 4 bases, and the junction held 3 bases outside the gene matches. CDR3 amino acids: CASSQVGLASDTQYF. The CDR3 DNA reads as TGCGCCAGCAGCCAAGTGGGACTAGCATCAGATACGCAGTATTTT.

The gene calls are TRBV19 and TRBJ1-2; 7 bases are a match to TRBD1. This CDR3 region has 14 residues. The germline V gene encodes CDR1 LNHDA and CDR2 SQIVND (reference sequence). J lost 4 bases, V lost 6 bases, and 8 bases had no gene match. The DNA of the CDR3 is TGTGCCAGTAGCTCGACAGGGCGGGCCTATGGCTACACCTTC. This codes for CASSSTGRAYGYTF.

This chain joins TRBV29-1 and TRBJ2-5; D may be TRBD2 (5 bases). Trimming left V 3 bases short and J 7 bases short, with 9 bases between. The CDR3 has 11 amino acids. CDR1 is SQVTM, CDR2 ANQGSEA, per germline. The CDR3 is CSVEPRGTQYF. The CDR3 DNA sequence: TGCAGCGTTGAGCCCCGGGGGACCCAGTACTTC.

The rearrangement links TRBV28 to TRBJ1-1; no firm D call. V gave up 7 bases and J gave up 8 bases, with 11 bases separating them. The CDR3 has 11 residues. Germline lookup yields CDR1 MDHEN and CDR2 SYDVKM. This CDR3 is CASTKQTEAFF. The CDR3 DNA sequence: TGTGCCAGCACAAAACAGACCGAAGCTTTCTTT. The full variable domain, completed using reference TRBV28 and TRBJ1-1, is DVKVTQSSRYLVKRTGEKVFLECVQDMDHENMFWYRQDPGLGLRLIYFSYDVKMKEKGDIPEGYSVSREKKERFSLILESASTNQTSMYLCASTKQTEAFFGQGTRLTVV.

The chain carries TRBV29-1 and TRBJ2-1, with D possibly TRBD2 on 7 matching bases. CDR1 SQVTM and CDR2 ANQGSEA come from the germline V gene. The ends were cut back, 5 bases at V and 4 bases at J, with 18 bases in the middle. This CDR3 is 15 amino acids long. CDR3 in amino acids: CSVSLGGAGYNEQFF. CDR3 DNA: TGCAGCGTTAGTCTAGGGGGGGCAGGGTACAATGAGCAGTTCTTC.

J is TRBJ1-3 and V is TRBV29-1, with D perhaps matching TRBD1 (5 bases). Germline V gene lookup returns CDR1 SQVTM and CDR2 ANQGSEA. This CDR3 has 13 residues. V shed 5 bases and J shed 0 bases, with 8 bases lying between them. The CDR3 DNA is TGCAGCGTTCAGGGTTTCTCTGGAAACACCATATATTTT. Its protein product is CSVQGFSGNTIYF.

This clone was observed a handful of times. The gene calls are TRBV29-1 and TRBJ2-2, with D hard to call. This CDR3 is 14 amino acids long. Germline CDR1 is SQVTM and CDR2 is ANQGSEA. The germline V and J ends were trimmed by 3 bases and 6 bases, with 14 bases remaining between them. The CDR3 DNA is TGCAGCGTTGATCCTGGTAGTTATGCCGGGGAGCTGTTTTTT. Translation: CSVDPGSYAGELFF.

The chain joins TRBV2 to TRBJ1-2, with D perhaps TRBD1 (6 bases). Trimming pared 3 bases from V and 3 bases from J, leaving 14 bases between. The length of the CDR3 is 15 residues. Looked up from germline, CDR1 is SNHLY and CDR2 is FYNNEI. Here the CDR3 DNA reads TGTGCCAGCAGTGATGGCGCAGGGGTATACTATGGCTACACCTTC. Protein: CASSDGAGVYYGYTF.

This chain links TRBV27 with TRBJ2-1; D gene ambiguous. Germline-derived CDR1 and CDR2 are MNHEY and SMNVEV (reference sequence). The CDR3 sequence is 12 residues long. V was pared by 7 bases and J by 10 bases, with 14 bases between. CDR3 sequence: CASNSLKKEQFF. The CDR3 nucleotides read TGTGCCAGCAATAGCCTCAAGAAGGAGCAGTTCTTC.

This clone was recorded a few times. The V and J genes are TRBV10-2 and TRBJ2-5, with unresolved D. CDR1 is WSHSY, CDR2 SAAADI, per germline. Trimming pared 2 bases from V and 9 bases from J, leaving 19 bases between. The CDR3 extends over 15 amino acids. CDR3 nucleotides: TGCGCCAGCAGTGAGACAGTGACACGGGTTGGAGCCCAGTACTTC. Its translation: CASSETVTRVGAQYF.

The genes are TRBV4-2 and TRBJ2-5; 10 bases are a match to TRBD1. Unmatched junction bases numbered 6, after V lost 1 base and J lost 1 base. The germline gives CDR1 LGHNA, CDR2 YNFKEQ. The CDR3 totals 17 residues. CDR3 sequence: CASSQGQGAASQETQYF. The DNA for the CDR3 is TGTGCCAGCAGCCAAGGACAGGGGGCGGCTAGCCAAGAGACCCAGTACTTC.

The rearrangement joins TRBV9 to TRBJ2-7, with TRBD2 matching 8 bases. V was pared by 0 bases and J by 6 bases, with 5 bases of the junction left unmatched. Germline V gives CDR1 SGDLS, CDR2 YYNGEE. The CDR3 runs 14 residues. The CDR3 DNA sequence: TGTGCCAGCAGCGTAGCGGGAGGGCTGTCCGAGCAGTACTTC. It encodes CASSVAGGLSEQYF.

This clone turned up a few times. The chain employs TRBV2 and TRBJ1-1; unclear D gene. Trimming pared 3 bases from V and 1 base from J, leaving 6 bases between. Germline loops: CDR1 SNHLY, CDR2 FYNNEI. CDR3 length: 13 amino acids. The CDR3 DNA is TGTGCCAGCAGTGAGGAAACGAACACTGAAGCTTTCTTT. The encoded protein is CASSEETNTEAFF.

Only a few counts were recorded for this clone. The DNA for the CDR3 is TGCAGCGGCAGCGGGAGAGAGACCCAGTACTTC. It encodes CSGSGRETQYF. J is TRBJ2-5 and V is TRBV29-1, with 8 bases aligning to TRBD2. Trimming cost V 7 bases and J 4 bases; bases outside gene matches: 2. The CDR3 loop spans 11 amino acids. The V gene's germline CDR1 is SQVTM and CDR2 ANQGSEA.

This chain joins TRBV2 and TRBJ1-5; D is unresolved. This CDR3 has 13 amino acids. The germline CDR1 and CDR2 sequences are SNHLY and FYNNEI. Deletions cut 8 bases from V and 0 bases from J, with 8 bases between. CDR3 DNA sequence: TGTGCCAGCGTGATGGGTAGCAATCAGCCCCAGCATTTT. Translated: CASVMGSNQPQHF.

In this sample, this clone turned up a few times. The chain links TRBV7-8 to TRBJ2-5; 10 bases match TRBD1. CDR3 length equals 16 residues. Losses at the gene ends were 5 bases for V and 5 bases for J; bases not matched to a gene: 11. Germline V gene data show CDR1 as SGHVS and CDR2 as FQNEAQ. This CDR3 reads CASSLRMTGGLETQYF. The CDR3 DNA sequence: TGTGCCAGCAGCCTGCGCATGACAGGGGGCTTGGAGACCCAGTACTTC.